Reported below is one T cell receptor (beta chain). The clone's antigen remains unknown. Base quality data are lacking; no much larger clone is found one base away. Each donor gave one peripheral blood draw, averaging roughly 100 mL, which was collected into heparinised tubes. A BD FACSAria II was used to sort naive, central memory, regulatory and stem cell-like memory CD4+ T cells with a panel that included CD45RO, CCR7, CD25, CD127, CD95 and CD27. Every sorted population had a purity above 95%. PBMCs were isolated immediately by Lymphoprep density gradient centrifugation and stained directly without culture. To minimize batch effects, samples were stained and sorted in pairs, one healthy donor with one patient per experiment. The High Capacity cDNA Reverse Transcription Kit was used to reverse transcribe all of the isolated RNA, meaning that expressed TCRB transcripts were what got sequenced. Deep immunoSEQ sequencing was performed on naive, central memory and regulatory T cell samples, with an average of roughly 3.5 million total reads per sample. Sorted cells were lysed in RLT buffer, and RNA was extracted using DNase-treated RNeasy Micro or Mini kits according to cell number. To prevent cross-contamination, each cell subset was processed individually, whereas patient and healthy donor samples were processed jointly. The immunoSEQ multiplex PCR was used to amplify TCRB sequences from cDNA, generating 87-bp fragments that spanned the CDR3 region. The amplicons were sequenced using the Illumina HiSeq platform. Per the authors' processing: Synthetic template baselines were used to correct PCR bias computationally, reads within Hamming distance 2 were collapsed together, and singletons that could not be merged were discarded. Reads were aligned against IMGT to assign V, D and J genes, CDR3 length and insertions or deletions at six rearrangement sites. Clonotype counts were normalized to sorted cell number within each subset before computing true diversity and Gini coefficients with the tcR R package. The overlap coefficient, calculated on TCRB nucleotide sequences, was used to quantify repertoire sharing. Out-of-frame TCRB sequences from naive cells were analyzed as a proxy for the pre-selection repertoire. TCRdb's version of the immuneACCESS table is confined to in-frame rearrangements and falls short of the full clone set. An unresolved V gene accounts for under half of the shortfall where checked; the remainder is of unknown origin. The V and J calls and clone size were taken over from that table, and D and trimming were inferred from the DNA. This sample gives 860,000 or so clones in total; 17% of them show up just once. Clones ranked in the top ten supply 0.02% to 0.025% of the sample.

At the junction V is shortened by 1 base and J by 4 bases, with 8 bases in between. From a lookup of the germline V gene, CDR1 and CDR2 are SNHLY and FYNNEI. There are 13 amino acids in the CDR3, from cysteine to phenylalanine inclusive. Only the CDR3 region is kept as DNA, spanning 39 bases read in frame from base 1. The record originates from a study of beta chain features in type 1 diabetes listed by TCRdb under 2018. With regard to the full study: Patients and healthy donors did not differ in mean age, gender distribution, total cell number or subset yield. A total of 100 million to 140 million sorted cells were examined across all samples, and the number of cells per subset was strongly correlated with RNA yield. In the study, TCRB repertoires of sorted circulating CD4+ T cell subsets from recently diagnosed type 1 diabetes patients were compared with those of matched healthy donors. Regulatory and stem cell-like memory subsets were obtained from only 8 patients and roughly 8 healthy donors, while naive and central memory subsets were obtained from all 30 or so donors.

The research as a whole found: Shorter templates might have been favored by PCR, but patient and control samples were amplified and corrected together, so both groups would have been affected equally by any skew. Naive, central memory and regulatory TCRB repertoires appeared to be more alike among patients than among healthy donors. Because small numbers of individuals were included in the HLA sub-analyses, any influence of HLA type on TCRB rearrangement was left unresolved. At VDJ recombination sites, type 1 diabetes patients had fewer insertions and more deleted nucleotides, which implies abnormalities in thymic rearrangement. Sequencing cDNA rather than genomic DNA could over-represent highly expressing activated cells, although activation and CD3 levels did not differ between groups. A moderate but significant shortening of TCRB CDR3 length was observed in type 1 diabetes patients in all four CD4+ subsets.

The source of this sequence is a woman younger than 35 in good health. The sequence joins TRBV2 to TRBJ2-7; the best D guess is TRBD1, with 5 bases matching. The source material was naive CD4+ T cells from blood. The cell subset or site label, as the study defines it: true naive CD4+ T cells. DNA sequence: TGTGCCAGCAGTGAAGGGACATTATACGAGCAGTACTTC. Translated, it reads CASSEGTLYEQYF.